The 18 T cell receptor beta chains in this list originate from one sample, sequenced in a study of blood T cell repertoires in COVID-19. Sequencing was performed with immunoSEQ multiplex PCR; in TCRdb, only in-frame clones are kept and a portion is missing. This sample yields 150,000 to 200,000 clones, of which around four fifths are seen a single time; about 2.8% belongs to the top ten. The specimen was peripheral blood. The receptors stem from a woman older than 75 with active or convalescent COVID-19.

V gene TRBV29-1 combines with J gene TRBJ1-5; D is undetermined. Germline V gene lookup returns CDR1 SQVTM and CDR2 ANQGSEA. V lost 1 base and J lost 5, with 9 bases in between. This CDR3 is built from 13 residues. CDR3 residues: CSVEGDGDQPQHF. CDR3 sequence (DNA): TGCAGCGTTGAAGGAGACGGGGATCAGCCCCAGCATTTT. The complete variable domain, with remaining parts taken from reference TRBV29-1 and TRBJ1-5, reads SAVISQKPSRDICQRGTSLTIQCQVDSQVTMMFWYRQQPGQSLTLIATANQGSEATYESGFVIDKFPISRPNLTFSTLTVSNMSPEDSSIYLCSVEGDGDQPQHFGDGTRLSIL.

The chain is built from TRBV10-3 and TRBJ2-2, with 7 positions matching TRBD1. Germline CDR1 and CDR2: ENHRY and SYGVKD. Trimming took 10 bases from V and 2 from J; bases not matched to a gene: 7. This CDR3 is 14 amino acids long. CDR3: CATYRGGNTGELFF. CDR3 in DNA: TGTGCCACCTACAGGGGCGGCAACACCGGGGAGCTGTTTTTT.

The chain uses TRBV6-4 and TRBJ1-5, with 7 bases identical to TRBD1. The CDR3 runs to 13 residues. Trimming cost V 7 bases and J 9 bases; bases outside gene matches: 9. Germline CDR1 reads MRHNA; CDR2 reads SNTAGT. The CDR3 DNA is TGTGCCAGCACTCTAGACAGGGAAGGGCCCCAGCATTTT. Translating it yields CASTLDREGPQHF.

The rearrangement joins TRBV25-1 to TRBJ2-7; 7 nucleotides line up with TRBD1. Per the germline V gene, CDR1 is MGHDK and CDR2 is SYGVNS. This CDR3 is 14 amino acids long. V gave up 2 bases and J gave up 3 bases; unmatched junction bases: 4. CDR3 DNA: TGTGCCAGCAGTGAAATGACAGGGAACTACGAGCAGTACTTC. This encodes CASSEMTGNYEQYF.

V gene TRBV5-8 combines with J gene TRBJ2-7; maybe TRBD2 (5 bases). Trimming took off 4 bases at V and 0 bases at J, with 26 bases between the two ends. In germline, CDR1 is SGHTS, CDR2 YDEGEE. The CDR3 runs 19 residues. This CDR3 reads CASSPYKYNPLGSSYEQYF. DNA for the CDR3: TGTGCCAGCAGCCCATATAAATACAACCCCTTGGGGAGCTCCTACGAGCAGTACTTC.

This clone has only a few counts. The chain employs TRBV4-3 and TRBJ1-6; no clear D. Germline values: CDR1 LGHNA, CDR2 YSLEER. The V and J ends lost 0 bases and 4 bases respectively, with 4 bases between them. The CDR3 loop spans 14 amino acids. The CDR3 region is CASSQDRYNSPLHF. The DNA of the CDR3 is TGCGCCAGCAGCCAAGACAGGTATAATTCACCCCTCCACTTT.

V and J are TRBV6-2 or TRBV6-3 and TRBJ2-2; 7 bases align to TRBD2. CDR3 size: 17 residues. Trimming took 6 bases from V and 2 from J; bases not matched to a gene: 12. CDR1 is MNHEY, CDR2 SVGEGT, per germline. As DNA, the CDR3 is TGTGCCAGCAGCTCGCAGCGGAGCGGGGCTAACACCGGGGAGCTGTTTTTT. It codes for CASSSQRSGANTGELFF.

The V gene is TRBV7-2, the J gene TRBJ2-5; D not resolved. Per the germline V gene, CDR1 is SGHTA and CDR2 is FQGNSA. Between the trimmed V and J ends, which lost 0 bases and 7 bases, there was a span of 9 bases. The CDR3 length is 13 residues. The CDR3 DNA follows: TGTGCCAGCAGCTTAGCGGCACCGGGGACCCAGTACTTC. It specifies CASSLAAPGTQYF.

J is TRBJ2-5 and V is TRBV5-6, with a tentative D call TRBD2 (5 bases). Trimming left V 7 bases short and J 5 bases short, with 15 bases between. The germline CDR1 and CDR2 sequences are SGHDT and YYEEEE. The CDR3 runs to 13 residues. In nucleotides, the CDR3 is TGTGCCAGCGGACTCCCCAGCCAGGAGACCCAGTACTTC. It specifies CASGLPSQETQYF. Full variable domain (missing parts from reference TRBV5-6 and TRBJ2-5): DAGVTQSPTHLIKTRGQQVTLRCSPKSGHDTVSWYQQALGQGPQFIFQYYEEEERQRGNFPDRFSGHQFPNYSSELNVNALLLGDSALYLCASGLPSQETQYFGPGTRLLVL.

The chain employs TRBV6-1 and TRBJ1-6; no firm D call. Trimming stripped 1 base from V and 13 bases from J, with 14 bases between. The CDR3 covers 14 residues. Per germline, CDR1 MNHNS and CDR2 SASEGT. The DNA of the CDR3 is TGTGCCAGCAGTGAAGGGCATCTCTCCGTGCCCCTCCACTTT. It translates to CASSEGHLSVPLHF.

The rearrangement joins TRBV19 to TRBJ1-4; possible D gene TRBD1, 5 bases. The CDR3 is 12 residues long. Trimming removed 10 bases from V and 8 bases from J, with 14 bases in between. The germline V gene has CDR1 LNHDA and CDR2 SQIVND (reference sequence). The CDR3 bases are TGTGCCACCAGGAGGGGCAGAGAAAAACTGTTTTTT. This sequence encodes CATRRGREKLFF.

The chain links TRBV9 to TRBJ1-4, with 8 bases aligning to TRBD1. Germline V gene data show CDR1 as SGDLS and CDR2 as YYNGEE. The CDR3 length is 15 residues. The J segment lost 15 bases and the V segment lost 2 bases, leaving 15 bases of the junction unmatched. CDR3: CASSVSQGGVGKLFF. The CDR3 DNA reads as TGTGCCAGCAGCGTTTCACAGGGGGGAGTAGGAAAGTTGTTTTTT.

This clone came up a few times. V usage is TRBV28 and J usage is TRBJ1-4, with 8 bases identical to TRBD1. V gave up 7 bases and J gave up 3 bases; unmatched junction bases: 16. In germline, CDR1 is MDHEN, CDR2 SYDVKM. This CDR3 is 18 amino acids long. The CDR3 DNA reads TGTGCCAGCAAGGGAACAGGGGGTTATCGGGGTCCTAATGAAAAACTGTTTTTT. Residues: CASKGTGGYRGPNEKLFF.

The chain joins TRBV9 to TRBJ2-2; TRBD2 matches 7 bases. Trimming took 6 bases from V and 0 from J; bases not matched to a gene: 8. CDR1 is SGDLS, CDR2 YYNGEE, per germline. This CDR3 contains 16 residues. The CDR3, as DNA: TGTGCCAGCACGATCCGGGGGGACCCGAACACCGGGGAGCTGTTTTTT. Its protein product is CASTIRGDPNTGELFF.

This clone was observed a single time. This chain links TRBV7-9 with TRBJ1-5, with D possibly being TRBD1 (5 bases). The CDR3 is 14 residues long. V gave up 1 base and J gave up 6 bases, with 10 bases separating them. Germline CDR1 SEHNR, CDR2 FQNEAQ (reference sequence). CDR3: CASSLVPGSQPQHF. CDR3 in DNA: TGTGCCAGCAGCTTAGTTCCAGGGTCTCAGCCCCAGCATTTT.

This chain connects TRBV4-1 to TRBJ1-1; a weak D match, TRBD1 (5 bases). Germline values: CDR1 MGHRA, CDR2 YSYEKL. The CDR3 totals 14 residues. The V gene lost 0 bases and the J gene lost 11 bases, with 16 bases spanning the gap. Here the CDR3 reads CASSQEERRGSAFF. The CDR3 coding sequence is TGCGCCAGCAGCCAAGAAGAAAGGCGGGGGTCCGCTTTCTTT.

V usage is TRBV2 and J usage is TRBJ2-2, with 9 nucleotides matching TRBD1. CDR3 length equals 13 residues. Germline values: CDR1 SNHLY, CDR2 FYNNEI. J gave up 6 bases and V 7 bases, and 3 bases lay outside the gene matches. CDR3 DNA: TGTGCCAGCACCGGACAGGGGTCCGGGGAGCTGTTTTTT. Amino acids: CASTGQGSGELFF.

This clone turned up a few times. This chain connects TRBV6-5 to TRBJ1-3; D gene uncertain. Germline V CDR1 and CDR2: MNHEY, SVGAGI. The germline V and J ends were trimmed by 6 bases and 2 bases, with 14 bases remaining between them. The CDR3 covers 15 residues. CDR3 region: CASRVGILTGNTIYF. For the CDR3, the DNA is TGTGCCAGCAGGGTCGGGATCTTGACTGGAAACACCATATATTTT.